This T cell receptor (beta chain) comes out of a study of circulating and synovial CD4+ cells in juvenile arthritis. Findings and limits, study-wide: CPL and bulk CD4 samples differed at least tenfold in T cell genomes. Circulating pathogenic-like and bulk T cells looked alike by Vbeta family usage. Compared with bulk blood, circulating pathogenic-like lymphocytes shared substantially more CDR3 sequences with synovial T cells.

A remark on this clone: What it recognizes is unknown.

V was cut by 3 bases and J by 5 bases, with 12 bases left in between. This CDR3 has 14 residues. Looked up from germline, CDR1 is SGHDN and CDR2 is FVKESK. The data were produced by immunoSEQ multiplex PCR, yet TCRdb's version contains in-frame clones alone and is incomplete. There are approximately 35,000 clones in the sample; 90% to 95% occur only once, and around 0.15% lies in the top ten. Patients with active juvenile idiopathic arthritis donated these samples. This TCR was recovered from a human donor with juvenile idiopathic arthritis. This chain links TRBV14 with TRBJ2-3, with a tentative D call TRBD2 (5 bases). The sample comprised CD4+ T cells from blood. CDR3 loop: CASSHLASRDTQYF. As DNA, the CDR3 is TGTGCCAGCAGCCATTTGGCTAGCCGAGATACGCAGTATTTT. Filled out from reference TRBV14 and TRBJ2-3, the complete variable domain reads EAGVTQFPSHSVIEKGQTVTLRCDPISGHDNLYWYRRVMGKEIKFLLHFVKESKQDESGMPNNRFLAERTGGTYSTLKVQPAELEDSGVYFCASSHLASRDTQYFGPGTRLTVL.